These 27 T cell receptor beta chains came from one sample sequenced in a study of blood T cells in healthy people across ages (dated by TCRdb to 2014 to 2015). Library construction relied on 5' RACE. Sequencing used an Illumina HiSeq 2500. A second about 7 to 12 cycle PCR used a sample-barcoded 5' primer and a J-beta primer mix. TCRdb reprocessing: public reads trimmed at Q25 with fastp, clones called with MiXCR, in-frame beta chains kept. Identical CDR3 protein sequences are pooled into one entry, listed with their most common genes and DNA. This sample has roughly 1.4 million distinct CDR3 sequences in its table, and approximately 59% of those were observed once. Jointly, the top ten make up 5% to 7% of the sample. Sequences were obtained from blood. These receptors all come from a man aged 18 to 30 in good health.

V is TRBV6-5 and J is TRBJ2-1; D unresolved. TRBJ2-7 explains the end of the DNA better; the J call may be wrong. The CDR3 sequence is 14 residues long. Looked up from germline, CDR1 is MNHEY and CDR2 is SVGAGI. The CDR3 region has the DNA TGTGCCAGCAGTTACGTGCACGCAAACAATGAGCAGTACTTC. Translation: CASSYVHANNEQYF.

The genes are TRBV5-1 and TRBJ2-1, with D uncertain. The germline V and J ends were trimmed by 4 bases and 2 bases, with 7 bases remaining between them. Germline V CDR1 and CDR2: SGHRS, YFSETQ. This CDR3 is 13 amino acids long. CDR3 coding DNA: TGCGCCAGCAGCGCCAAAGCCTACAATGAGCAGTTCTTC. It specifies CASSAKAYNEQFF. Variable domain in full (rest from reference TRBV5-1 and TRBJ2-1): KAGVTQTPRYLIKTRGQQVTLSCSPISGHRSVSWYQQTPGQGLQFLFEYFSETQRNKGNFPGRFSGRQFSNSRSEMNVSTLELGDSALYLCASSAKAYNEQFFGPGTRLTVL.

The chain employs TRBV7-8 and TRBJ1-4; a possible D gene is TRBD1 (6 bases). The CDR3 is 15 residues long. V lost 0 bases and J lost 3, with 8 bases in between. Per germline, CDR1 SGHVS and CDR2 FQNEAQ. The CDR3 loop reads CASSLAGAPNEKLFF. The CDR3 DNA sequence: TGTGCCAGCAGCTTAGCGGGGGCGCCTAATGAAAAACTGTTTTTT.

J is TRBJ1-6 and V is TRBV6-4, with D hard to call. Germline V gives CDR1 MRHNA, CDR2 SNTAGT. V was pared by 3 bases and J by 9 bases, with 9 bases between. This CDR3 contains 13 residues. The CDR3 bases are TGTGCCAGCAGTGAGTCCGCCTTTTCACCCCTCCACTTT. This gives the protein CASSESAFSPLHF.

This clonotype was recorded only once. The CDR3 spells CASRHGGTLSYEQYF. The DNA of the CDR3 is TGTGCCAGCAGGCACGGGGGGACTCTTTCCTACGAGCAGTACTTC. The chain is built from TRBV12-3 or TRBV12-4 and TRBJ2-7; TRBD2 matches 7 bases. CDR3 length: 15 amino acids. J was trimmed by 1 base and V by 6 bases; bases with no gene match: 9.

The V call is TRBV15, the J call TRBJ2-7, with D uncertain. V lost 0 bases and J lost 8, with 11 bases in between. The CDR3 is made up of 13 amino acids. CDR1 and CDR2 (germline): LNHNV, YYDKDF (reference sequence). The CDR3: CATSRDRHEQQYF. The CDR3 coding sequence is TGTGCCACCAGCAGAGACAGACACGAGCAGCAGTACTTC.

This clonotype was recorded only once. CDR3 amino acids: CASRPTGGFNVHEQYF. CDR3 nucleotide sequence: TGTGCCAGCAGACCGACAGGGGGCTTCAATGTTCACGAGCAGTACTTC. This chain links TRBV7-2 with TRBJ2-7; TRBD1 aligns across 10 bases. Germline V CDR1 and CDR2: SGHTA, FQGNSA. Unmatched junction bases numbered 13, after V lost 6 bases and J lost 5 bases. CDR3 length equals 16 residues.

This clonotype was seen once. The chain is built from TRBV27 and TRBJ2-1; 7 bases map to TRBD1. The CDR3 runs 12 residues. The germline V gene has CDR1 MNHEY and CDR2 SMNVEV (reference sequence). Trimming at V came to 5 bases and at J to 9 bases, leaving 4 bases not matched to a gene. CDR3 protein: CASSMTGIEQFF. Written as DNA, the CDR3 is TGTGCCAGCAGTATGACAGGGATTGAGCAGTTCTTC.

The V call is TRBV7-2, the J call TRBJ2-1; no definite D call. Trimming removed 5 bases at V and 10 bases at J, with 15 bases between. The CDR3 has 13 residues. Germline lookup yields CDR1 SGHTA and CDR2 FQGNSA. The CDR3 sequence: CASSVSTSGEQFF. DNA for the CDR3: TGTGCCAGCAGCGTATCGACCTCTGGAGAGCAGTTCTTC.

The chain joins TRBV5-1 to TRBJ2-4, with 8 bases fitting TRBD1. V lost 3 bases to trimming and J lost 13 bases; unmatched junction nucleotides: 15. Germline CDR1 and CDR2: SGHRS and YFSETQ. CDR3 length equals 15 residues. Here the CDR3 reads CASSSHRDRTDEQYF. CDR3 in DNA: TGCGCCAGCAGCTCACACCGGGACAGGACTGATGAGCAGTACTTC. Filled out from reference TRBV5-1 and TRBJ2-4, the complete variable domain reads KAGVTQTPRYLIKTRGQQVTLSCSPISGHRSVSWYQQTPGQGLQFLFEYFSETQRNKGNFPGRFSGRQFSNSRSEMNVSTLELGDSALYLCASSSHRDRTDEQYFGAGTRLSVL.

This clonotype appeared a few times. The rearrangement joins TRBV5-1 to TRBJ2-7, with TRBD1 matching 8 bases. Looked up from germline, CDR1 is SGHRS and CDR2 is YFSETQ. This CDR3 is built from 14 residues. J gave up 3 bases and V 4 bases, and 6 bases lay outside the gene matches. This chain's CDR3 is CASSPSRGLYEQYF. CDR3 bases: TGCGCCAGCAGCCCCTCCAGGGGGCTCTACGAGCAGTACTTC.

The chain recombines TRBV20-1 with TRBJ2-1, with 12 nucleotides matching TRBD2. The V gene's germline CDR1 is DFQATT and CDR2 SNEGSKA (reference sequence). This CDR3 is built from 19 residues. The trim removed 0 bases at V and 4 bases at J, leaving 13 bases unmatched. CDR3 DNA sequence: TGCAGTGCTAGAGATGTTGGTCTAGCGGGAGGGTTTCGGTACAATGAGCAGTTCTTC. As protein: CSARDVGLAGGFRYNEQFF.

This clonotype was seen a few times. This chain joins TRBV5-5 and TRBJ2-1; 13 nucleotides match TRBD2. With V trimmed by 3 bases and J by 7 bases, 1 base remained unmatched. Germline assignment: CDR1 SGHKS and CDR2 YYEKEE (reference sequence). This CDR3 is built from 14 residues. The CDR3 spells CASSWTSGSNEQFF. The DNA of the CDR3 is TGTGCCAGCAGCTGGACTAGCGGGAGTAATGAGCAGTTCTTC.

J is TRBJ1-2 and V is TRBV29-1; perhaps TRBD1 as D (5 bases). CDR1 is SQVTM and CDR2 is ANQGSEA in the germline V gene. Trimming pared 5 bases from V and 4 bases from J, leaving 11 bases between. This CDR3 is 12 amino acids long. The CDR3 DNA sequence: TGCAGCGTTCCCAGGGACCTCTATGGCTACACCTTC. Its protein product is CSVPRDLYGYTF.

The V call is TRBV10-3, the J call TRBJ2-1, with 13 bases lining up with TRBD2. The CDR3 extends over 15 amino acids. Trimming at V came to 6 bases and at J to 5 bases, leaving 4 bases not matched to a gene. Germline V gene sequence: CDR1 ENHRY, CDR2 SYGVKD. As DNA, the CDR3 is TGTGCCATCAGCCTAGGACTAGCGGGAGACAATGAGCAGTTCTTC. It codes for CAISLGLAGDNEQFF.

The rearrangement links TRBV5-1 to TRBJ2-1; no clear D gene. The CDR3 runs 11 residues. V shed 6 bases and J shed 5 bases, with 6 bases lying between them. Germline CDR1 and CDR2: SGHRS and YFSETQ. CDR3 coding DNA: TGCGCCAGCATCTTTAACAATGAGCAGTTCTTC. Translating it yields CASIFNNEQFF. Full variable domain (rest looked up from reference TRBV5-1 and TRBJ2-1): KAGVTQTPRYLIKTRGQQVTLSCSPISGHRSVSWYQQTPGQGLQFLFEYFSETQRNKGNFPGRFSGRQFSNSRSEMNVSTLELGDSALYLCASIFNNEQFFGPGTRLTVL.

The chain carries TRBV14 and TRBJ2-7; 7 bases are shared with TRBD2. V was clipped by 1 base and J by 3 bases; unmatched bases: 6. This CDR3 comprises 15 residues. From germline, CDR1 is SGHDN and CDR2 FVKESK. The CDR3 DNA sequence: TGTGCCAGCAGCCAAGGGAGCGGGACTATCTACGAGCAGTACTTC. Translation gives CASSQGSGTIYEQYF.

The chain is built from TRBV6-1 and TRBJ2-1; D unclear. Per germline, CDR1 MNHNS and CDR2 SASEGT. V was shortened by 0 bases and J by 3 bases, with 6 bases between the two germline ends. CDR3 length equals 14 residues. The CDR3 sequence: CASSEAGLYNEQFF. The CDR3 nucleotides read TGTGCCAGCAGTGAAGCGGGCCTCTACAATGAGCAGTTCTTC.

This chain links TRBV5-1 with TRBJ2-2, with TRBD1 as a possible D gene (5 bases). Trimming shortened V by 5 bases and J by 2 bases, and 7 bases separated the two germline ends. Germline V CDR1 and CDR2: SGHRS, YFSETQ. The CDR3 length is 13 residues. This CDR3 is CASRTVNTGELFF. The CDR3 nucleotides read TGCGCCAGCAGGACAGTCAACACCGGGGAGCTGTTTTTT.

The sample holds a few counts of this clonotype. The chain couples TRBV6-2 or TRBV6-3 to TRBJ2-2; D possibly uses TRBD1 or TRBD2 (5 bases each). This CDR3 has 12 residues. CDR1 is MNHEY, CDR2 SVGEGT, per germline. Between the trimmed V and J ends, which lost 9 bases and 7 bases, there was a span of 12 bases. The CDR3 region has the DNA TGTGCCAGTACTCAGGGACGCGGGGAGCTGTTTTTT. Protein: CASTQGRGELFF.

The chain has TRBV9 and TRBJ2-3, with 7 bases matching TRBD2. The junction had 11 bases not matched to a gene; V was cut back by 5 bases and J by 5 bases. The CDR3 has 15 residues. The germline CDR1 and CDR2 sequences are SGDLS and YYNGEE. CDR3 loop: CASRASGGTGDTQYF. The CDR3 DNA reads as TGTGCCAGCAGGGCCTCCGGGGGGACTGGAGATACGCAGTATTTT.

V is TRBV4-1 and J is TRBJ2-3, with 12 bases aligning to TRBD2. J gave up 4 bases and V 0 bases, and 14 bases lay outside the gene matches. The CDR3 contains 20 residues. The germline V gene has CDR1 MGHRA and CDR2 YSYEKL. For the CDR3, the DNA is TGCGCCAGCAGCCAAGAAATACTAGCGGGGGGCCCGGAGGTCTCAGATACGCAGTATTTT. Translating gives CASSQEILAGGPEVSDTQYF.

The V gene is TRBV4-3, the J gene TRBJ1-4; D remains unclear. CDR3 size: 14 residues. Germline assignment: CDR1 LGHNA and CDR2 YSLEER. V dropped 3 bases and J dropped 4 bases, with 9 bases sitting between them. The CDR3 spells CASSQETHNEKLFF. The CDR3 DNA reads as TGCGCCAGCAGCCAGGAAACTCATAATGAAAAACTGTTTTTT.

The CDR3 loop reads CASSQGSEREGLYEQYF. Here the CDR3 DNA reads TGTGCCAGCAGCCAAGGTTCAGAGCGGGAGGGCTTATACGAGCAGTACTTC. V and J are TRBV4-2 and TRBJ2-5; 10 bases align to TRBD2. Matching the DNA end better, TRBJ2-7 makes the J call doubtful. The V gene's germline CDR1 is LGHNA and CDR2 YNFKEQ. CDR3 length equals 17 residues.

The chain uses TRBV29-1 and TRBJ1-5; 8 bases line up with TRBD1. Germline CDR1 SQVTM, CDR2 ANQGSEA. The CDR3 loop spans 15 amino acids. The V and J ends lost 5 bases and 3 bases, in that order; junction bases with no gene match: 9. The CDR3 DNA reads TGCAGCGTTCGTTGGGGGACAGGACTCAATCAGCCCCAGCATTTT. Encoded protein: CSVRWGTGLNQPQHF.

This rearrangement joins TRBV6-5 to TRBJ2-1, with D perhaps matching TRBD1 (5 bases). Looked up from germline, CDR1 is MNHEY and CDR2 is SVGAGI. V was shortened by 0 bases and J by 7 bases, with 16 bases between the two germline ends. The CDR3 runs to 16 residues. The CDR3 region has the DNA TGTGCCAGCAGTTACTCGGCTGCAGGGCTCTATAATGAGCAGTTCTTC. Its protein is CASSYSAAGLYNEQFF.

Turning to this clonotype: Relative to the germline gene, one junction end is altered; a read error may explain this. The V call is TRBV20-1, the J call TRBJ2-1; 7 bases align to TRBD2. There are 14 residues in the CDR3. The germline gives CDR1 DFQATT, CDR2 SNEGSKA (reference sequence). DNA of the CDR3: TGCAGTGCTAGAGGGCGAGCGGGATCGTATGAGCGGTTCTTC. Protein sequence: CSARGRAGSYERFF.